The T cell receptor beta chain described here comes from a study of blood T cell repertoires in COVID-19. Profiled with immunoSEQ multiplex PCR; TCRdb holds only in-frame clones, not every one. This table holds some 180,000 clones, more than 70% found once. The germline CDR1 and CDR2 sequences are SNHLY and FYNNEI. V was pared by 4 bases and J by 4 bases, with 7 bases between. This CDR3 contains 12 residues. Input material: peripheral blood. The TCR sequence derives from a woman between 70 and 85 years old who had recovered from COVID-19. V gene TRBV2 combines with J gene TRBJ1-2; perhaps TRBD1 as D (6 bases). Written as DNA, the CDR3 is TGTGCCAGCAGTGGGACAGCCTATGGCTACACCTTC. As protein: CASSGTAYGYTF.